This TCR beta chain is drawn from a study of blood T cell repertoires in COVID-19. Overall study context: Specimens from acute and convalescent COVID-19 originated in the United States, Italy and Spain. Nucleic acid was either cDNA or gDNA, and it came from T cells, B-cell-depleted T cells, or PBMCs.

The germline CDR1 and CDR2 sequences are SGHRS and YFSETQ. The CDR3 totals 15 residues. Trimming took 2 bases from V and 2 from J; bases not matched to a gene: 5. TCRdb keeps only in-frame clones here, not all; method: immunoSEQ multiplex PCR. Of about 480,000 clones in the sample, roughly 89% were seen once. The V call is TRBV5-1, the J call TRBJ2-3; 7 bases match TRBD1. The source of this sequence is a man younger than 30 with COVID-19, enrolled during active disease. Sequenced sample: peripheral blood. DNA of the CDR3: TGCGCCAGCAGCTTCCGGGACAGATCCACAGATACGCAGTATTTT. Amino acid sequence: CASSFRDRSTDTQYF.